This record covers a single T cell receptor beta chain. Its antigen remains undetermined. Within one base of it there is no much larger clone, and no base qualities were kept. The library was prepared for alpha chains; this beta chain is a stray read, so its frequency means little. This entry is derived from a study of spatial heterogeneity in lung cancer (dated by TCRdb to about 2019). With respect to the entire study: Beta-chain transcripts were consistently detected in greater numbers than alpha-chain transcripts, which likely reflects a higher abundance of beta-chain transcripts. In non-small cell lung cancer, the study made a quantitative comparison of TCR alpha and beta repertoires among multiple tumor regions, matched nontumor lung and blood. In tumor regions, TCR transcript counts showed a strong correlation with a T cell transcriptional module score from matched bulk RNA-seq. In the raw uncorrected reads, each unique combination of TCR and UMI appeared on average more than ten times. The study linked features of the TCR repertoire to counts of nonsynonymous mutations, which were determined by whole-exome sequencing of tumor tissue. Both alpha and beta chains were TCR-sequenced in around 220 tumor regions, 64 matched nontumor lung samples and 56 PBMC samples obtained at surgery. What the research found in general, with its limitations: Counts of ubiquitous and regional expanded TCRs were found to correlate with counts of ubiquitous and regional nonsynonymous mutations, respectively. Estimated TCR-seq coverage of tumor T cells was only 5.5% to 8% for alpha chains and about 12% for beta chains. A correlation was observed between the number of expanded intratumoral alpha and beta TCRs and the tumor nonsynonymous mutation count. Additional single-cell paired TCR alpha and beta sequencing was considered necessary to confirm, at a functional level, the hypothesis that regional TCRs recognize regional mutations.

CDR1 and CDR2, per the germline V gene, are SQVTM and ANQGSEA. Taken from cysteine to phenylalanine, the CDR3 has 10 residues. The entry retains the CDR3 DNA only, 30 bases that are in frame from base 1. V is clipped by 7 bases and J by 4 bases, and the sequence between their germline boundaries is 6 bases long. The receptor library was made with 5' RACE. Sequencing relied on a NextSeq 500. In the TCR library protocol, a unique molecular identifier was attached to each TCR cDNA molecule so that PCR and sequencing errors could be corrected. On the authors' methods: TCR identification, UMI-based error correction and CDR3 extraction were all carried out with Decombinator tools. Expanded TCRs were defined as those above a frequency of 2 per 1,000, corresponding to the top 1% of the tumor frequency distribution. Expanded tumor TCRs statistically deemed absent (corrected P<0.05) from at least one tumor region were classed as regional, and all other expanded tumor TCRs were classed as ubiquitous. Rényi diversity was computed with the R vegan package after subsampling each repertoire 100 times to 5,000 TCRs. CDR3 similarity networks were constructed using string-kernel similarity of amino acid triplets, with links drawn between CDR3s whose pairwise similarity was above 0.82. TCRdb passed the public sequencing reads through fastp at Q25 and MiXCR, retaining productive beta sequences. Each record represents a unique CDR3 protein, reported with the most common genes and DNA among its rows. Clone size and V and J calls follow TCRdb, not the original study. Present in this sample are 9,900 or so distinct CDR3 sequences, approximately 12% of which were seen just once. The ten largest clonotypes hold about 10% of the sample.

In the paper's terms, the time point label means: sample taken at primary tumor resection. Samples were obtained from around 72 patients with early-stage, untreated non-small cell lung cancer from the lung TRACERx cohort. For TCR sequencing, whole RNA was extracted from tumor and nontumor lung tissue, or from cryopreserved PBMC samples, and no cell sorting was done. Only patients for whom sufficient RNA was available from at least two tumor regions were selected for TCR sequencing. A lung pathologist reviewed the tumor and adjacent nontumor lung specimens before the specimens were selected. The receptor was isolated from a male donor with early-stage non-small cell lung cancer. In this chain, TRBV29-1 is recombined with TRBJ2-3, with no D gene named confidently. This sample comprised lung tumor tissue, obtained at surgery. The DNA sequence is TGCAGCGGGCCGTCAGATACGCAGTATTTT. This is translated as CSGPSDTQYF.